This T cell receptor (beta chain) stems from a study of T cell repertoires in cytomegalovirus infection. In the study overall: Based on public TCR beta signatures, there were indications of CMV infection and of a matching HLA type.

This clonotype was seen a few times. Deletions cut 3 bases from V and 1 base from J, with 7 bases between. The CDR3 is made up of 13 amino acids. The germline CDR1 and CDR2 sequences are LNHDA and SQIVND (reference sequence). TCRdb analysed the reads with MiXCR anew, one entry per CDR3 protein. The repertoire consists of approximately 180,000 distinct CDR3 sequences, with more than 9% occurring once and the leading ten covering about 5%. V and J are TRBV19 and TRBJ2-7; D is unclear. Material: PBMCs. The sequence was obtained from a human donor in good health (CMV status not recorded). Some clones in this sample may be carry-over from other donors' samples. This CDR3 is CASSIAWSYEQYF. CDR3 in DNA: TGTGCCAGTAGTATTGCATGGTCCTACGAGCAGTACTTC.